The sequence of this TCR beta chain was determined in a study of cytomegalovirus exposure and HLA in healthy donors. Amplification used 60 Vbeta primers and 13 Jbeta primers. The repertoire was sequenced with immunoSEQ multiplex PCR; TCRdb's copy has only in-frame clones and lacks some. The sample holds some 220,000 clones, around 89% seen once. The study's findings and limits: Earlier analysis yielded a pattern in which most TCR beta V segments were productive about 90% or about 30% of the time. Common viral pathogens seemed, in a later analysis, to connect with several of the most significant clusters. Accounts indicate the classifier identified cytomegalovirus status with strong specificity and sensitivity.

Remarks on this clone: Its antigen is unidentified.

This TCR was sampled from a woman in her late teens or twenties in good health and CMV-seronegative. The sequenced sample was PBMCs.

CDR3 residues: CASSQDRGQGNGYTF. The CDR3 nucleotides read TGCGCCAGCAGCCAAGATCGTGGACAGGGGAATGGCTACACCTTC. The V call is TRBV4-3, the J call TRBJ1-2; TRBD1 agrees at 9 bases. This CDR3 has 15 amino acids. In germline, CDR1 is LGHNA, CDR2 YSLEER. The ends lost 0 bases at V and 6 bases at J; junction bases unmatched: 5.